Listed here are 29 T cell receptor beta chains from one sample, sequenced in a study of blood T cells in healthy people across ages. For the second PCR, which ran for about 7 to 11 cycles, a sample-barcoded 5' primer and a J-beta primer mix were used. TCRdb fed the 5' RACE reads into MiXCR, producing one record per CDR3 protein. The table includes around 1.5 million distinct CDR3 sequences, about 40% detected once. Sequencing used blood. These TCRs come from a woman in her late teens or twenties in good health.

This chain uses TRBV7-8 with TRBJ1-6; tentative D call: TRBD1 (5 bases). From germline, CDR1 is SGHVS and CDR2 FQNEAQ. This CDR3 spans 13 amino acids. Trimming took off 5 bases at V and 14 bases at J, with 16 bases between the two ends. CDR3 residues: CASSLGTGKSLHF. CDR3 sequence (DNA): TGTGCCAGCAGCCTAGGGACCGGCAAGTCCCTCCACTTT. The full variable domain, with the rest looked up from reference TRBV7-8 and TRBJ1-6, is GAGVSQSPRYKVAKRGQDVALRCDPISGHVSLFWYQQALGQGPEFLTYFQNEAQLDKSGLPSDRFFAERPEGSVSTLKIQRTQQEDSAVYLCASSLGTGKSLHFGNGTRLTVT.

V and J are TRBV2 and TRBJ2-3, with D maybe TRBD2 (6 bases). In germline, CDR1 is SNHLY, CDR2 FYNNEI. The CDR3 spans 19 residues. V lost 8 bases, J lost 1 base, and 28 bases lay in between. The CDR3 spells CASVAPGTGSPVGTDTQYF. The CDR3 nucleotides are TGTGCCAGCGTAGCTCCAGGGACTGGGTCCCCCGTGGGCACAGATACGCAGTATTTT.

J is TRBJ1-4 and V is TRBV6-5; D gene unclear. The germline V gene encodes CDR1 MNHEY and CDR2 SVGAGI. The CDR3 length is 14 residues. V was cut by 6 bases and J by 4 bases, with 12 bases left in between. CDR3 sequence: CASRLKGGNEKLFF. The CDR3 bases are TGTGCCAGCAGGCTCAAGGGCGGTAATGAAAAACTGTTTTTT.

V and J are TRBV3-1 and TRBJ1-1, with TRBD1 identical over 8 bases. The germline V gene encodes CDR1 LGHDT and CDR2 YNNKEL (reference sequence). This CDR3 region has 14 residues. With V trimmed by 6 bases and J by 4 bases, 7 bases remained unmatched. The CDR3 spells CASRTAGGRTEAFF. The CDR3 DNA is TGTGCCAGCAGAACCGCAGGGGGCCGCACTGAAGCTTTCTTT. The full variable domain, rest sourced from reference TRBV3-1 and TRBJ1-1, is DTAVSQTPKYLVTQMGNDKSIKCEQNLGHDTMYWYKQDSKKFLKIMFSYNNKELIINETVPNRFSPKSPDKAHLNLHINSLELGDSAVYFCASRTAGGRTEAFFGQGTRLTVV.

This sequence joins TRBV20-1 and TRBJ2-7; 11 nucleotides line up with TRBD2. Germline trimming cut 5 bases from V and 2 bases from J; bases unmatched to any gene: 5. Germline assignment: CDR1 DFQATT and CDR2 SNEGSKA (reference sequence). There are 14 residues in the CDR3. The DNA of the CDR3 is TGCAGTGCTTCGACTAGCGGGGTGGCCTACGAGCAGTACTTC. Translating it yields CSASTSGVAYEQYF.

The rearrangement links TRBV5-1 to TRBJ1-2, with 9 bases matching TRBD1. The germline V gene has CDR1 SGHRS and CDR2 YFSETQ. CDR3 size: 15 residues. The J segment lost 3 bases and the V segment lost 7 bases, leaving 10 bases of the junction unmatched. CDR3 DNA sequence: TGCGCCAGCGGAACCGGGACAGGGCGTGACTATGGCTACACCTTC. Translated: CASGTGTGRDYGYTF.

The chain is built from TRBV24-1 and TRBJ1-2; D unresolved. CDR1 and CDR2 from the germline V gene are KGHDR and SFDVKD. The germline V and J ends were trimmed by 3 bases and 6 bases, with 10 bases remaining between them. The CDR3 runs to 13 residues. CDR3 amino acids: CATSDGSRNGYTF. The DNA of the CDR3 is TGTGCCACCAGTGATGGATCGAGGAATGGCTACACCTTC.

V is TRBV7-2 and J is TRBJ1-6, with no clear D. The CDR3 consists of 15 residues. Germline loops: CDR1 SGHTA, CDR2 FQGNSA. V was pared by 7 bases and J by 7 bases, with 17 bases between. In nucleotides, the CDR3 is TGTGCCAGCAACCCTTTTAACGGAAAAAATTCACCCCTCCACTTT. Translating it yields CASNPFNGKNSPLHF.

The table lists this clonotype with a few counts. The chain joins TRBV11-2 to TRBJ2-1; the D is unclear. The germline V gene has CDR1 SGHAT and CDR2 FQNNGV. The CDR3 length is 11 residues. Deletions cut 6 bases from V and 10 bases from J, with 10 bases between. The CDR3 DNA sequence: TGTGCCAGCAGAACTTGGAGAGAGCAGTTCTTC. Encoded protein: CASRTWREQFF.

The chain employs TRBV2 and TRBJ2-7; TRBD2 aligns across 8 bases. The CDR3 loop spans 16 amino acids. V lost 3 bases to trimming and J lost 0 bases; unmatched junction nucleotides: 7. Germline lookup yields CDR1 SNHLY and CDR2 FYNNEI. CDR3 DNA: TGTGCCAGCAGTGAGGCTACTAGCGGACACTCCTACGAGCAGTACTTC. This gives the protein CASSEATSGHSYEQYF. Looking up the rest from reference TRBV2 and TRBJ2-7 gives the full variable domain: EPEVTQTPSHQVTQMGQEVILRCVPISNHLYFYWYRQILGQKVEFLVSFYNNEISEKSEIFDDQFSVERPDGSNFTLKIRSTKLEDSAMYFCASSEATSGHSYEQYFGPGTRLTVT.

The chain uses TRBV20-1 and TRBJ2-1, with TRBD1 matching over 8 bases. The CDR3 extends over 14 amino acids. V was pared by 3 bases and J by 7 bases, with 8 bases of the junction left unmatched. Germline V lookup: CDR1 DFQATT, CDR2 SNEGSKA (reference sequence). CDR3 nucleotide sequence: TGCAGTGCTAGTCCGGCAGGGGGCCGGAATGAGCAGTTCTTC. The encoded protein is CSASPAGGRNEQFF.

V usage is TRBV27 and J usage is TRBJ2-2; D not certain. Germline V gives CDR1 MNHEY, CDR2 SMNVEV (reference sequence). Trimming pared 0 bases from V and 0 bases from J, leaving 5 bases between. This CDR3 has 15 amino acids. In DNA, the CDR3 is TGTGCCAGCAGTTTATCGGGTCCGAACACCGGGGAGCTGTTTTTT. Amino acid sequence: CASSLSGPNTGELFF.

The CDR3, as DNA: TGTGCCAGCAGTTACGGGACAGGGAAAGACTATGGCTACACCTTC. This codes for CASSYGTGKDYGYTF. V gene TRBV6-2 or TRBV6-3 combines with J gene TRBJ1-2; 9 bases map to TRBD1. Germline V lookup: CDR1 MNHEY, CDR2 SVGEGT. V lost 2 bases and J lost 3; bases outside the gene matches: 4. This CDR3 is built from 15 residues.

The sample holds a few counts of this clonotype. CDR3: CSARGQGSNTEAFF. CDR3 nucleotides: TGCAGTGCTAGAGGGCAGGGATCGAACACTGAAGCTTTCTTT. The chain carries TRBV20-1 and TRBJ1-1, with D tentatively TRBD1 (5 bases). V was clipped by 1 base and J by 1 base, with 10 bases between them. CDR3 length equals 14 residues. CDR1 and CDR2 (germline): DFQATT, SNEGSKA (reference sequence).

Worth noting for this clonotype: The junction and the germline gene differ at one end; a read error may be behind it. The rearrangement uses TRBV27 and TRBJ2-3; 12 nucleotides agree with TRBD2. The CDR3 extends over 18 amino acids. Per the germline V gene, CDR1 is MNHEY and CDR2 is SMNVEV (reference sequence). CDR3 in DNA: TGTGCCAGCAGTTTACCTCTCGGACTAGCGGGGAGCACAGAGACGCAGTATTTT. Amino acid sequence: CASSLPLGLAGSTETQYF.

This clonotype came up a few times. V is TRBV10-3 and J is TRBJ2-1; the D is unclear. Germline CDR1 ENHRY, CDR2 SYGVKD. The CDR3 loop spans 15 amino acids. V was clipped by 0 bases and J by 0 bases, with 6 bases between them. CDR3 coding DNA: TGTGCCATCAGTGAGTCGCAGAGCTCCTACAATGAGCAGTTCTTC. Its protein product is CAISESQSSYNEQFF.

V usage is TRBV10-3 and J usage is TRBJ1-5, with 11 bases identical to TRBD1. The length of the CDR3 is 13 residues. Germline lookup yields CDR1 ENHRY and CDR2 SYGVKD. With V trimmed by 10 bases and J by 5 bases, 4 bases remained unmatched. The CDR3 coding sequence is TGTGCCAGTGGACAGGGGGCCTATCAGCCCCAGCATTTT. Its protein is CASGQGAYQPQHF.

The chain employs TRBV3-1 and TRBJ2-5; D tentatively fits TRBD1 or TRBD2 (5 bases each). CDR3 length equals 16 residues. The germline V gene has CDR1 LGHDT and CDR2 YNNKEL (reference sequence). The germline V and J ends were trimmed by 0 bases and 1 base, with 12 bases remaining between them. In DNA, the CDR3 is TGTGCCAGCAGCCAAGAGATTGGGGGAGCCCAAGAGACCCAGTACTTC. Amino acid sequence: CASSQEIGGAQETQYF.

This clonotype was counted only a few times. This chain joins TRBV6-6 and TRBJ2-7, with 8 nucleotides matching TRBD2. Germline values: CDR1 MNHNY, CDR2 SVGAGI (reference sequence). The ends lost 2 bases at V and 2 bases at J; junction bases unmatched: 5. This CDR3 has 15 amino acids. CDR3: CASSYATSEAYEQYF. The CDR3 bases are TGTGCCAGCAGTTACGCGACTAGCGAAGCCTACGAGCAGTACTTC.

The gene calls are TRBV20-1 and TRBJ1-5; 9 nucleotides line up with TRBD1. Germline CDR1 is DFQATT and CDR2 is SNEGSKA (reference sequence). This CDR3 is built from 17 residues. Trimming cost V 4 bases and J 0 bases; bases outside gene matches: 10. The CDR3 coding sequence is TGCAGTGCTACCCCGGGACAGGGACAGTATAGCAATCAGCCCCAGCATTTT. Encoded protein: CSATPGQGQYSNQPQHF.

The table lists this clonotype with a few counts. This chain links TRBV20-1 with TRBJ2-1; tentative D call: TRBD2 (6 bases). Germline V gene data show CDR1 as DFQATT and CDR2 as SNEGSKA (reference sequence). Trimming took off 0 bases at V and 4 bases at J, with 13 bases between the two ends. The CDR3 has 15 amino acids. CDR3 in DNA: TGCAGTGCTAGAGACCCTAGCGCGTCGTACAATGAGCAGTTCTTC. This gives the protein CSARDPSASYNEQFF.

The chain combines TRBV20-1 with TRBJ2-7; 8 bases align to TRBD1. V shed 2 bases, J shed 2 bases, and the junction held 2 bases outside the gene matches. Looked up from germline, CDR1 is DFQATT and CDR2 is SNEGSKA (reference sequence). The CDR3 consists of 13 residues. As DNA, the CDR3 is TGCAGTGCTAGACAGGGGGCACCCTACGAGCAGTACTTC. It translates to CSARQGAPYEQYF.

The rearrangement joins TRBV9 to TRBJ2-3; TRBD2 agrees at 12 bases. Unmatched junction bases numbered 9, after V lost 0 bases and J lost 7 bases. The CDR3 covers 17 residues. CDR1 is SGDLS, CDR2 YYNGEE, per germline. CDR3: CASSVGSLAGGVNTQYF. The CDR3 coding sequence is TGTGCCAGCAGCGTAGGTAGTCTAGCGGGGGGGGTCAATACGCAGTATTTT. The whole variable domain, remainder taken from reference TRBV9 and TRBJ2-3, is DSGVTQTPKHLITATGQRVTLRCSPRSGDLSVYWYQQSLDQGLQFLIQYYNGEERAKGNILERFSAQQFPDLHSELNLSSLELGDSALYFCASSVGSLAGGVNTQYFGPGTRLTVL.

This clonotype was counted a few times. The rearrangement links TRBV15 to TRBJ1-2; D may be TRBD1 (6 bases). The germline V gene has CDR1 LNHNV and CDR2 YYDKDF (reference sequence). The CDR3 extends over 15 amino acids. V gave up 5 bases and J gave up 6 bases, with 19 bases separating them. CDR3: CATSPRQGKSNGYTF. The CDR3 DNA reads TGTGCCACCAGCCCACGCCAGGGGAAGTCAAATGGCTACACCTTC.

The chain recombines TRBV7-2 with TRBJ2-7, with unresolved D. The CDR3 is 13 amino acids. Trimming cost V 5 bases and J 1 base, with 9 bases left between them. The germline gives CDR1 SGHTA, CDR2 FQGNSA. The DNA for the CDR3 is TGTGCCAGCAGCCCAGTTCAGTCCTACGAGCAGTACTTC. Translated: CASSPVQSYEQYF.

The V gene is TRBV9, the J gene TRBJ1-5, with 10 bases fitting TRBD1. Germline assignment: CDR1 SGDLS and CDR2 YYNGEE. The CDR3 is 18 residues long. The V gene end was trimmed by 3 bases and the J gene end by 6 bases; junction bases not matched to a gene: 15. The CDR3: CASSESPGTGAGGQPQHF. The CDR3 bases are TGTGCCAGCAGCGAATCCCCCGGGACAGGGGCCGGCGGTCAGCCCCAGCATTTT.

The chain combines TRBV20-1 with TRBJ2-7; D is undetermined. Germline lookup yields CDR1 DFQATT and CDR2 SNEGSKA (reference sequence). CDR3 length equals 12 residues. The CDR3 coding sequence is TGCGGCGGAGCGAAGAGTGATTACGAGCAGTACTTC. Protein product: CGGAKSDYEQYF.

The CDR3 sequence: CSARAAGANEQFF. Here the CDR3 DNA reads TGCAGTGCTAGAGCCGCTGGGGCCAATGAGCAGTTCTTC. The J gene is TRBJ2-1, the V gene TRBV20-1; maybe TRBD1 (5 bases). Trimming cost V 1 base and J 6 bases, with 10 bases left between them. The CDR3 totals 13 residues. CDR1 and CDR2 (germline): DFQATT, SNEGSKA (reference sequence).

The gene calls are TRBV12-5 and TRBJ2-7; D is unresolved. There are 14 residues in the CDR3. V was shortened by 7 bases and J by 2 bases, with 15 bases between the two germline ends. Germline assignment: CDR1 LGHNT and CDR2 FRNRAP. The CDR3 spells CASALQAGAYEQYF. CDR3 nucleotide sequence: TGTGCTAGTGCCCTCCAGGCAGGCGCCTACGAGCAGTACTTC.